Each of the 10 T cell receptor beta chains below was sequenced from the same sample in a study of CD8 T cells in Susac syndrome. Random hexamers primed reverse transcription of roughly 0.5 to 1 ug RNA. TCRdb analysed the immunoSEQ multiplex PCR reads with MiXCR anew, one entry per CDR3 protein. The table lists about 190,000 distinct CDR3 sequences, approximately 95% of them singletons, with 0.1% in the top ten. Sequenced material: CD4+ T cells from PBMCs. Receptors were obtained from a human donor in good health.

This chain links TRBV28 with TRBJ2-2, with D unresolved. CDR1 and CDR2 (germline): MDHEN, SYDVKM. CDR3 length: 13 amino acids. Trimming took off 7 bases at V and 0 bases at J, with 6 bases between the two ends. The CDR3 is CASTLTNTGELFF. CDR3 nucleotides: TGTGCCAGCACTCTCACGAACACCGGGGAGCTGTTTTTT. Together with reference TRBV28 and TRBJ2-2, the CDR3 gives the full variable domain: DVKVTQSSRYLVKRTGEKVFLECVQDMDHENMFWYRQDPGLGLRLIYFSYDVKMKEKGDIPEGYSVSREKKERFSLILESASTNQTSMYLCASTLTNTGELFFGEGSRLTVL.

J is TRBJ2-5 and V is TRBV20-1; D uncertain. Trimming stripped 5 bases from V and 3 bases from J, with 13 bases between. The germline CDR1 and CDR2 sequences are DFQATT and SNEGSKA (reference sequence). The CDR3 is made up of 13 amino acids. In nucleotides, the CDR3 is TGCAGTGCTCCCCCTGCAGGCGAAGAGACCCAGTACTTC. Protein product: CSAPPAGEETQYF.

The chain employs TRBV5-4 and TRBJ1-6, with D possibly being TRBD1 (6 bases). CDR3 length: 13 amino acids. Germline CDR1 and CDR2: SGHNT and YYREEE (reference sequence). With 8 bases removed from V and 5 bases from J, the gap between germline ends came to 11 bases. CDR3 amino acids: CASGGRNNSPLHF. The CDR3 coding sequence is TGTGCCAGTGGGGGGCGCAATAATTCACCCCTCCACTTT. Complete variable domain (other parts from reference TRBV5-4 and TRBJ1-6): ETGVTQSPTHLIKTRGQQVTLRCSSQSGHNTVSWYQQALGQGPQFIFQYYREEENGRGNFPPRFSGLQFPNYSSELNVNALELDDSALYLCASGGRNNSPLHFGNGTRLTVT.

The genes are TRBV15 and TRBJ2-6; the D is unclear. The V end lost 4 bases, the J end lost 1 base, and 8 bases lay between the germline ends. The CDR3 is 15 residues long. Germline V CDR1 and CDR2: LNHNV, YYDKDF (reference sequence). DNA for the CDR3: TGTGCCACCAGCACCTCCGGGTCTGGGGCCAACGTCCTGACTTTC. Encoded protein: CATSTSGSGANVLTF. Complete variable domain (other parts from reference TRBV15 and TRBJ2-6): DAMVIQNPRYQVTQFGKPVTLSCSQTLNHNVMYWYQQKSSQAPKLLFHYYDKDFNNEADTPDNFQSRRPNTSFCFLDIRSPGLGDTAMYLCATSTSGSGANVLTFGAGSRLTVL.

The chain combines TRBV29-1 with TRBJ1-1, with a weak D call TRBD1 (6 bases). The CDR3 covers 14 residues. V dropped 4 bases and J dropped 6 bases, with 18 bases sitting between them. Germline values: CDR1 SQVTM, CDR2 ANQGSEA. CDR3 amino acids: CSVVGGRSGAEAFF. The CDR3 nucleotides are TGCAGCGTTGTAGGGGGACGAAGCGGGGCTGAAGCTTTCTTT.

This chain uses TRBV5-4 with TRBJ2-3, with unresolved D. The CDR3 consists of 14 residues. V gave up 0 bases and J gave up 1 base, with 6 bases separating them. Germline V lookup: CDR1 SGHNT, CDR2 YYREEE (reference sequence). The CDR3 here is CASSLAGRTDTQYF. CDR3 DNA sequence: TGTGCCAGCAGCTTGGCCGGCCGCACAGATACGCAGTATTTT.

The chain has TRBV6-5 and TRBJ1-2; D is unresolved. Trimming cost V 2 bases and J 5 bases, with 9 bases left between them. Per the germline V gene, CDR1 is MNHEY and CDR2 is SVGAGI. This CDR3 spans 13 amino acids. DNA for the CDR3: TGTGCCAGCAGTTACGGGAGAAGATATGGCTACACCTTC. It specifies CASSYGRRYGYTF.

The chain employs TRBV28 and TRBJ2-3; D assignment may be TRBD1 or TRBD2 (6 bases each). Germline lookup yields CDR1 MDHEN and CDR2 SYDVKM. Trimming removed 3 bases from V and 2 bases from J, with 15 bases in between. The length of the CDR3 is 16 residues. DNA for the CDR3: TGTGCCAGCAGTTTGTCCGGGGGCAAGCACACAGATACGCAGTATTTT. Translating gives CASSLSGGKHTDTQYF.

The V call is TRBV6-1, the J call TRBJ2-3; possibly TRBD1 for D (6 bases). Between the trimmed V and J ends, which lost 2 bases and 2 bases, there was a span of 14 bases. The CDR3 contains 16 residues. In germline, CDR1 is MNHNS, CDR2 SASEGT. The CDR3: CASSEQGHHFTDTQYF. CDR3 in DNA: TGTGCCAGCAGTGAACAGGGACACCATTTCACAGATACGCAGTATTTT.

J is TRBJ2-3 and V is TRBV20-1, with D possibly TRBD1 on 5 matching bases. Germline loops: CDR1 DFQATT, CDR2 SNEGSKA (reference sequence). Trimming left V 6 bases short and J 1 base short, with 14 bases between. The CDR3 loop spans 14 amino acids. The CDR3 bases are TGCAGTGCGAGAACTGGGGCAGGCACAGATACGCAGTATTTT. Protein product: CSARTGAGTDTQYF.